This T cell receptor beta chain is drawn from a study of tumor-infiltrating lymphocytes in primary liver carcinoma. Both RNA and DNA were isolated together from about 20-30 mg of bulk tissue that had not been sorted. This CDR3 spans 14 amino acids. V dropped 3 bases and J dropped 6 bases, with 13 bases sitting between them. Per the germline V gene, CDR1 is ENHRY and CDR2 is SYGVKD. A constant-region primer served to make TCR beta cDNA from about 0.5 ug total RNA. Sequencing libraries for TCR beta derived from three nested multiplex PCR rounds that used slightly modified ARM-PCR. Use of TRBV1-TRBV30 forward primers with a C-beta reverse primer characterized the first two PCR rounds, which lasted about 10 cycles each. TCRdb called the multiplex PCR reads again in MiXCR, with one record for every CDR3 protein. The sample records more than 75,000 distinct CDR3 sequences, 55% to 85% being singletons.

The genes are TRBV10-3 and TRBJ2-3, with D maybe TRBD2 (6 bases). The clonotype originates from a man aged 40-50 years with primary liver carcinoma and hepatitis B virus infection. The sequencing sample was made of liver tumor tissue from sampling region 1. Documented subset: tumor region T1, superior pole. The chain's CDR3 is CAISDRAGMDTQYF. The CDR3 coding sequence is TGTGCCATCAGTGATAGAGCGGGCATGGATACGCAGTATTTT.